These T cell receptor beta chains were read from a single sample in a study of identical twins. Using its own MiXCR run on the 5' RACE reads, TCRdb lists one record per CDR3 protein. The sample includes 1.5 million to 2 million distinct CDR3 sequences, about 30% of them seen just once. The sequencing input was cord blood. Receptor source: a newborn girl in good health. The CDR3 runs from the conserved cysteine through the conserved F or W. A D gene is named only where the DNA matches it firmly. Clone size is not always given. Where it is, it says once, few, many or a class for expanded clones.

size	J	length	D	V	CDR3	DNA
NA	TRBJ1-6	14	TRBD1	TRBV9	CASSLGQVGSPLHF	TGTGCCAGCAGCCTTGGACAGGTTGGCTCACCCCTCCACTTT
NA	TRBJ1-1	16	NA	TRBV5-6	CASSPLGQGRGTEAFF	TGTGCCAGCAGCCCGTTAGGGCAGGGAAGGGGCACTGAAGCTTTCTTT
many	TRBJ2-1	15	TRBD2	TRBV5-1	CASSLGLAANNEQFF	TGCGCCAGCAGCTTGGGCCTAGCGGCCAACAATGAGCAGTTCTTC
NA	TRBJ2-1	14	NA	TRBV20-1	CSARVPNGYNEQFF	TGCAGTGCTAGAGTCCCTAATGGCTACAATGAGCAGTTCTTC
few	TRBJ1-4	17	NA	TRBV27	CASSPQGPIATNEKLFF	TGTGCCAGCAGTCCACAGGGACCTATCGCAACTAATGAAAAACTGTTTTTT
few	TRBJ2-1	16	TRBD2	TRBV20-1	CSAKRQGLAGAPEQFF	TGCAGTGCTAAAAGGCAGGGACTAGCGGGGGCTCCTGAGCAGTTCTTC
few	TRBJ2-1	16	NA	TRBV5-1	CASRGYRDTLGNEQFF	TGCGCCAGCAGGGGGTACCGGGACACCCTAGGAAATGAGCAGTTCTTC
NA	TRBJ2-1	11	NA	TRBV19	CAIGRYNEQFF	TGTGCCATCGGACGTTACAATGAGCAGTTCTTC
few	TRBJ2-3	15	TRBD2	TRBV7-8	CASSPPASGSYTQYF	TGTGCCAGCAGCCCCCCGGCTAGCGGGAGTTATACGCAGTATTTT
few	TRBJ2-7	15	TRBD2	TRBV13	CASSLRGLASYEQYF	TGTGCCAGCAGCTTACGGGGACTAGCGTCCTACGAGCAGTACTTC
NA	TRBJ1-2	14	NA	TRBV5-1	CASSPKTPLGGYTF	TGCGCCAGCAGCCCTAAGACTCCCCTGGGCGGCTACACCTTC
few	TRBJ2-7	13	NA	TRBV29-1	CSVGTGLGYEQYF	TGCAGCGTTGGGACGGGATTGGGCTACGAGCAGTACTTC
NA	TRBJ2-3	15	NA	TRBV4-1	CASSQVASGVDTQYF	TGCGCCAGCAGCCAAGTGGCTAGTGGGGTAGATACGCAGTATTTT
NA	TRBJ2-3	14	TRBD2	TRBV25-1	CASAGTSGTDTQYF	TGTGCCAGCGCCGGGACTAGCGGGACAGATACGCAGTATTTT
NA	TRBJ1-4	14	TRBD1	TRBV12-3/TRBV12-4	CASSWTGKGEKLFF	TGTGCCAGCAGTTGGACAGGGAAAGGCGAAAAACTGTTTTTT
NA	TRBJ2-7	15	TRBD1	TRBV28	CASSKPDRGRNEQYF	TGTGCCAGCAGCAAGCCCGACAGGGGCAGGAACGAGCAGTACTTC
NA	TRBJ2-5	12	NA	TRBV18	CASSPVKETQYF	TGTGCCAGCTCACCAGTAAAAGAGACCCAGTACTTC
NA	TRBJ2-7	13	NA	TRBV12-3/TRBV12-4	CASSFFPAGEQYF	TGTGCCAGCAGTTTTTTTCCGGCTGGCGAGCAGTACTTC
NA	TRBJ1-3	15	NA	TRBV3-1	CASSRGVETGNTIYF	TGTGCCAGCAGCCGAGGGGTCGAAACTGGAAACACCATATATTTT
NA	TRBJ2-1	19	NA	TRBV6-2/TRBV6-3	CASSYSLPVGGFGRSEQFF	TGTGCCAGCAGTTACTCTCTCCCCGTAGGGGGTTTTGGTCGGAGTGAGCAGTTCTTC